This T cell receptor (beta chain) comes out of a study of blood T cell repertoires in COVID-19. As for the study in general: There were acute and convalescent COVID-19 samples, and they came from the United States, Italy and Spain. T cells, B-cell-depleted T cells, or PBMCs supplied cDNA or gDNA.

This table comes from immunoSEQ multiplex PCR, and its TCRdb copy is limited to in-frame clones, with some not included. The data contain tens of thousands of clones, approximately 89% of them singletons. The sequencing input was peripheral blood. The source of this sequence is a woman aged 80 or over with acute or convalescent COVID-19.

CDR3 bases: TGCGCCAGCAGCTTGGGGCGGAGGCAGGGGCCCTCCTACGAGCAGTACTTC. Amino acid sequence: CASSLGRRQGPSYEQYF. The V gene is TRBV5-1, the J gene TRBJ2-7, with D tentatively TRBD1 (6 bases). CDR1 is SGHRS, CDR2 YFSETQ, per germline. The CDR3 runs 17 residues. Trimming stripped 0 bases from V and 0 bases from J, with 16 bases between.